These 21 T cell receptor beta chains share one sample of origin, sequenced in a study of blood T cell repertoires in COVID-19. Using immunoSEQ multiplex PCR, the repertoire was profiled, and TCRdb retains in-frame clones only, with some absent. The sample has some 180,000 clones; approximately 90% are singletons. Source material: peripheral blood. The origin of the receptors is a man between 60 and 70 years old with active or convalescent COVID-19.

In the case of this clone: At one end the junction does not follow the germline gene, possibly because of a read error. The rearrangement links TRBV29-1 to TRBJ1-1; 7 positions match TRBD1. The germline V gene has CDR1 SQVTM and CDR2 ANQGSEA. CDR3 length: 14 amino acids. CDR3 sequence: CSVEDRARNTEAFF. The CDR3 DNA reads TGCAGCGTGGAAGACAGGGCTAGGAACACTGAAGCTTTCTTT.

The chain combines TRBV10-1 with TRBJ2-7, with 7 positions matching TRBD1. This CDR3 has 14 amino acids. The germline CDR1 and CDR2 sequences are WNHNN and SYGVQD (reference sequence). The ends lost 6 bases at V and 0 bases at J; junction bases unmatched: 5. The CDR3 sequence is CASSKRQGSYEQYF. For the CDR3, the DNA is TGCGCCAGCAGCAAAAGACAGGGCTCCTACGAGCAGTACTTC.

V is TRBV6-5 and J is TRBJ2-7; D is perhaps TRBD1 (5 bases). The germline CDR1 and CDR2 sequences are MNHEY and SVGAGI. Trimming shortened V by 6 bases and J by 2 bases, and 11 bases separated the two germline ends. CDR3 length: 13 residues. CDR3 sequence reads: CASRKTEPYEQYF. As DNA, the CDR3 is TGTGCCAGCAGAAAGACAGAGCCCTACGAGCAGTACTTC.

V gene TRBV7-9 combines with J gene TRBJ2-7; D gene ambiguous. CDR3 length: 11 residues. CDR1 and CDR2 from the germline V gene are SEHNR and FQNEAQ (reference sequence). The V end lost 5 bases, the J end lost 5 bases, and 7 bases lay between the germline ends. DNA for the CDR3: TGTGCCAGCAGCCCCGCAGACGAGCAGTACTTC. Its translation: CASSPADEQYF.

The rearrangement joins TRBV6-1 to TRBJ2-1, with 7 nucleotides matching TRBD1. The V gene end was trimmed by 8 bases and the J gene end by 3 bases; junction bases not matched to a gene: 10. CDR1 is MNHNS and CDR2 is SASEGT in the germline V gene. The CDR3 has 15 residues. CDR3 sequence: CASLGMGQNYNEQFF. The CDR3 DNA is TGTGCCAGCTTAGGAATGGGACAGAACTACAATGAGCAGTTCTTC.

The DNA for the CDR3 is TGCGCCAGCAGCTTGGTCGGGGCCGGGGAGCTGTTTTTT. Encoded protein: CASSLVGAGELFF. This chain uses TRBV5-1 with TRBJ2-2; TRBD2 is a possible D gene (5 bases). Germline-derived CDR1 and CDR2 are SGHRS and YFSETQ. The CDR3 covers 13 residues. V was pared by 0 bases and J by 6 bases, with 6 bases between.

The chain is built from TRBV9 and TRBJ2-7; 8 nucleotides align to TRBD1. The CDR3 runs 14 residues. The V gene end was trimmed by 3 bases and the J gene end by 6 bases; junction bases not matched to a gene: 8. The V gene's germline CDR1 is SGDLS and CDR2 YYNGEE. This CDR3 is CASSGLDDRGEQYF. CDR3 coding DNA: TGTGCCAGCAGCGGACTGGATGACAGGGGCGAGCAGTACTTC. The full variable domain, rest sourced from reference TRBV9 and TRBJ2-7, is DSGVTQTPKHLITATGQRVTLRCSPRSGDLSVYWYQQSLDQGLQFLIQYYNGEERAKGNILERFSAQQFPDLHSELNLSSLELGDSALYFCASSGLDDRGEQYFGPGTRLTVT.

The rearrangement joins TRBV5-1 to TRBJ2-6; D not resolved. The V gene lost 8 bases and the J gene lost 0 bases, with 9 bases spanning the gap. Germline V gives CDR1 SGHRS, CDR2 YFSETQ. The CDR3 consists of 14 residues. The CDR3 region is CASASDSGANVLTF. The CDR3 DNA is TGCGCCAGTGCATCAGACTCTGGGGCCAACGTCCTGACTTTC.

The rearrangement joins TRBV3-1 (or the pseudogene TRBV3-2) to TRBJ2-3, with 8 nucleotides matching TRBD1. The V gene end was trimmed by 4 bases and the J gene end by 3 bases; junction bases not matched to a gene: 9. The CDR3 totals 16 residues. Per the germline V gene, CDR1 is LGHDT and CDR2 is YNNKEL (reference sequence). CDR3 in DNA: TGTGCCAGCAGCCCGATACATACAGGGGGGACAGATACGCAGTATTTT. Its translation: CASSPIHTGGTDTQYF.

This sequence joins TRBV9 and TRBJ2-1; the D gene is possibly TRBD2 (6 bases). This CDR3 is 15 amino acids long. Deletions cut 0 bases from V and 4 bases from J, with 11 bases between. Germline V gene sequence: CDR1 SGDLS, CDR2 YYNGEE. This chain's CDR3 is CASSVGLAEYNEQFF. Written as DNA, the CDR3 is TGTGCCAGCAGCGTAGGGTTAGCGGAGTACAATGAGCAGTTCTTC.

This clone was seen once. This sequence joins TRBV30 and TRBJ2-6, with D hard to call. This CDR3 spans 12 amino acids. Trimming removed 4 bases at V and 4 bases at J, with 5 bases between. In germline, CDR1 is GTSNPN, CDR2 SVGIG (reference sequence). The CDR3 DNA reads TGTGCCTGGACGGAGGGGGCCAACGTCCTGACTTTC. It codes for CAWTEGANVLTF.

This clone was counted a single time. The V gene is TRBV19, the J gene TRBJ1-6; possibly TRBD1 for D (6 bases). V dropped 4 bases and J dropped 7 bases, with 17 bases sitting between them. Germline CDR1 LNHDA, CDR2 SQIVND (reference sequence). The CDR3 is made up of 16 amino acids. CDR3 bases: TGTGCCAGTAGTAGCCCCCCCGGACAGACGAATTCACCCCTCCACTTT. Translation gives CASSSPPGQTNSPLHF.

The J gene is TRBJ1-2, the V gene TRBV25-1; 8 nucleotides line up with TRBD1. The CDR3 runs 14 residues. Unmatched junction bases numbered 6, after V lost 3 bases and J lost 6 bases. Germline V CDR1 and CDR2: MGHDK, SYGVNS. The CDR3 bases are TGTGCCAGCAGTGAGGACAGGGAGTTGCATGGCTACACCTTC. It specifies CASSEDRELHGYTF.

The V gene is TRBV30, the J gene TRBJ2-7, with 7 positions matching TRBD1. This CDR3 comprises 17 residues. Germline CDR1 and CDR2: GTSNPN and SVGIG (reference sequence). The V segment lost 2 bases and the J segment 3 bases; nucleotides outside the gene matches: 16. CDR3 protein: CAWSFAGQAPLNYEQYF. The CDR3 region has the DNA TGTGCCTGGAGTTTCGCAGGACAGGCCCCCCTCAACTACGAGCAGTACTTC.

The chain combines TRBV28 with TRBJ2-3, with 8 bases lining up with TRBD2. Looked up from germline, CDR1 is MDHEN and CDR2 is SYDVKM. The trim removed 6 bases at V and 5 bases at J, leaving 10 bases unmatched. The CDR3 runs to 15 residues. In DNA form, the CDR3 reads TGTGCCAGCAGCGGAGCGGGGGCTATCCAAGATACGCAGTATTTT. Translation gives CASSGAGAIQDTQYF.

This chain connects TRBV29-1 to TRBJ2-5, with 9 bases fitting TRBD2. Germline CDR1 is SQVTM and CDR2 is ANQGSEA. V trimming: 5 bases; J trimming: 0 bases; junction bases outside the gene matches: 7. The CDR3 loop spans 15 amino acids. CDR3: CSVTGGGAYQETQYF. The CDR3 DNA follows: TGCAGCGTTACGGGCGGGGGGGCCTACCAAGAGACCCAGTACTTC.

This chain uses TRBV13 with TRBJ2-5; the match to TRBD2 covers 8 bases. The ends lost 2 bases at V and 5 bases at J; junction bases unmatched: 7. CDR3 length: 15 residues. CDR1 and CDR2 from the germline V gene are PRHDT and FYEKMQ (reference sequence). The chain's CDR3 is CASSLYGGAEETQYF. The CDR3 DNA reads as TGTGCCAGCAGCTTATACGGGGGGGCCGAGGAGACCCAGTACTTC.

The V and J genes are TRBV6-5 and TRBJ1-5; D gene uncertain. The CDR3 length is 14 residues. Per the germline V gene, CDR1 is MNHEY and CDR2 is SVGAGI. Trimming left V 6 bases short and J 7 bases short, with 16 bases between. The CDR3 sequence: CASSDPLAPQPQHF. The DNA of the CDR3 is TGTGCCAGCAGCGACCCACTAGCCCCCCAGCCCCAGCATTTT.

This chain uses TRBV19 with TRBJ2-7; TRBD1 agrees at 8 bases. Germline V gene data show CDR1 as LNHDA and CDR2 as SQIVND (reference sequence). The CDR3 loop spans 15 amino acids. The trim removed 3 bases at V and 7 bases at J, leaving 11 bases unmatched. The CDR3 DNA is TGTGCCAGTAGTATTCGGGCAGGGGGCATGTGGGAGCAGTACTTC. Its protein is CASSIRAGGMWEQYF.

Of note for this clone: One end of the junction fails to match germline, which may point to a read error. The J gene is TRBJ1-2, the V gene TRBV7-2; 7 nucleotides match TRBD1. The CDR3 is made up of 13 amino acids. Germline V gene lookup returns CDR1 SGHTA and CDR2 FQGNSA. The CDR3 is CASTLQGRGGYTF. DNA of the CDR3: TGTGCCAGCACCTTACAGGGGAGGGGCGGTTACACCTTC.

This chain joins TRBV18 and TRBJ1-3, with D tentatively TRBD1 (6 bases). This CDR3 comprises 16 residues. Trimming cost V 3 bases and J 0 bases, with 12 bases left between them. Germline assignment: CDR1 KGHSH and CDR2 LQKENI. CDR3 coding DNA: TGTGCCAGCTCACCCATAGGACAGACCTCTGGAAACACCATATATTTT. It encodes CASSPIGQTSGNTIYF.